This T cell receptor (beta chain) was captured in a study of OX40 agonist ivuxolimab in advanced cancers. Study at large: Partial responses were achieved by three patients: one hepatocellular carcinoma, two cutaneous melanoma. Study-level findings and limits: The mean number of expanded clones was higher in CD8+ T cells than in CD4+. Clonal expansion among partial responders at 0.1-3.0 mg/kg ranked near the lowest.

The sampling schedule covered blood at baseline, cycle 4 day 1, and cycle 7 day 1. On this clone: Its antigen is unknown.

Clones were read by immunoSEQ multiplex PCR, and TCRdb kept only the in-frame ones, dropping some. Seen here are 75,000 to 95,000 clones, 87% observed once, and the top ten hold roughly 4%. The sequenced sample was CD4+ or CD8+ T cells sorted from blood, obtained in a trial of the OX40 agonist ivuxolimab. This clonotype was sampled from an adult with an advanced solid tumor such as melanoma, head and neck, liver or kidney cancer.

This CDR3 is CASSLASGAKSDTEAFF. The CDR3, as DNA: TGCGCCAGCAGCTTGGCCTCAGGGGCCAAAAGTGACACTGAAGCTTTCTTT. This rearrangement joins TRBV5-1 to TRBJ1-1, with D perhaps matching TRBD1 (6 bases). Trimming left V 0 bases short and J 3 bases short, with 18 bases between. The CDR3 is made up of 17 amino acids. Germline V gives CDR1 SGHRS, CDR2 YFSETQ.